A single sample gave rise to the 17 T cell receptor beta chains below, sequenced in a study of technical replicates of blood from several donors. Sequencing used immunoSEQ multiplex PCR; TCRdb keeps in-frame clones, though not all of them. The sample lists more than 90,000 clones; about 96% were seen once. Sequencing used T cells isolated from PBMCs. These receptors originate from a human donor in good health.

The genes are TRBV27 and TRBJ1-1; D might be TRBD1 (6 bases). Between the trimmed V and J ends, which lost 3 bases and 11 bases, there was a span of 16 bases. This CDR3 is 13 amino acids long. CDR1 is MNHEY, CDR2 SMNVEV, per germline (reference sequence). DNA of the CDR3: TGTGCCAGCAGTTTCTCCTCGGGGGGCGAGGCTTTCTTT. Translation: CASSFSSGGEAFF.

The chain employs TRBV30 and TRBJ1-1, with D tentatively TRBD1 (5 bases). CDR3 length: 16 residues. With 0 bases removed from V and 1 base from J, the gap between germline ends came to 15 bases. CDR1 is GTSNPN, CDR2 SVGIG, per germline (reference sequence). CDR3 in amino acids: CAWSVPGGVRNTEAFF. The CDR3 DNA follows: TGTGCCTGGAGTGTACCGGGGGGGGTAAGGAACACTGAAGCTTTCTTT.

This sequence joins TRBV19 and TRBJ2-7; 8 nucleotides line up with TRBD1. Germline V lookup: CDR1 LNHDA, CDR2 SQIVND (reference sequence). The CDR3 runs 19 residues. After removal of 5 bases from V and 3 bases from J, the junction contained 21 bases not matched to a gene. The CDR3 is CASSPQPGTGLRSYYEQYF. The CDR3, as DNA: TGTGCCAGTAGTCCTCAGCCAGGGACAGGCCTTCGTTCCTACTACGAGCAGTACTTC.

The genes are TRBV28 and TRBJ2-5; 7 nucleotides line up with TRBD2. The CDR3 is 15 amino acids. The trim removed 5 bases at V and 0 bases at J, leaving 6 bases unmatched. Germline V CDR1 and CDR2: MDHEN, SYDVKM. As DNA, the CDR3 is TGTGCCAGCAGTACCAAACTAGCGTACCAAGAGACCCAGTACTTC. This gives the protein CASSTKLAYQETQYF.

The chain links TRBV18 to TRBJ2-2, with 11 nucleotides matching TRBD2. The CDR3 runs 17 residues. Germline assignment: CDR1 KGHSH and CDR2 LQKENI. J was trimmed by 6 bases and V by 4 bases; bases with no gene match: 10. The CDR3 DNA is TGTGCCAGCTCACGGCTAACTAGCGGGAGTCCCCCCGGGGAGCTGTTTTTT. Amino acids: CASSRLTSGSPPGELFF.

This chain connects TRBV4-1 to TRBJ2-7; 10 positions match TRBD2. The V gene's germline CDR1 is MGHRA and CDR2 YSYEKL. V lost 9 bases, J lost 2 bases, and 13 bases stayed unmatched. The CDR3 loop spans 16 amino acids. CDR3 region: CASGMGRAGGPYEQYF. CDR3 nucleotide sequence: TGCGCCAGTGGCATGGGGCGAGCGGGAGGGCCCTACGAGCAGTACTTC.

This sequence joins TRBV7-2 and TRBJ2-7, with a weak D call TRBD1 (6 bases). Trimming stripped 5 bases from V and 4 bases from J, with 12 bases between. The CDR3 runs to 13 residues. Per germline, CDR1 SGHTA and CDR2 FQGNSA. Written as DNA, the CDR3 is TGTGCCAGCAGCCTTAGGGACAAGTACGAGCAGTACTTC. Protein product: CASSLRDKYEQYF.

This chain uses TRBV5-4 with TRBJ1-2; 7 bases line up with TRBD1. The CDR3 totals 14 residues. V dropped 2 bases and J dropped 4; count of bases not matched to a gene: 5. Germline CDR1 is SGHNT and CDR2 is YYREEE (reference sequence). The CDR3 reads CASSLTGAGYGYTF. In DNA form, the CDR3 reads TGTGCCAGCAGCTTAACAGGGGCAGGCTATGGCTACACCTTC.

The chain combines TRBV6-1 with TRBJ1-4, with unresolved D. Looked up from germline, CDR1 is MNHNS and CDR2 is SASEGT. V lost 5 bases and J lost 3, with 13 bases in between. The CDR3 runs 15 residues. The CDR3 loop is CASSPNSAPNEKLFF. The CDR3 DNA sequence: TGTGCCAGCAGTCCTAATTCTGCTCCTAATGAAAAACTGTTTTTT.

The V gene is TRBV9, the J gene TRBJ1-3; the D gene is possibly TRBD1 (6 bases). The V end was cut by 0 bases, the J end by 0 bases, with 16 bases between. CDR1 SGDLS and CDR2 YYNGEE come from the germline V gene. The CDR3 runs 18 residues. The chain's CDR3 is CASSVDGGGGISGNTIYF. CDR3 bases: TGTGCCAGCAGCGTAGATGGGGGGGGCGGCATCTCTGGAAACACCATATATTTT.

The chain recombines TRBV5-1 with TRBJ1-2; TRBD1 is a possible D gene (5 bases). Deletions cut 0 bases from V and 9 bases from J, with 15 bases between. Germline CDR1 reads SGHRS; CDR2 reads YFSETQ. CDR3 length: 14 amino acids. CDR3 amino acids: CASSLEGRVISYTF. The CDR3 DNA sequence: TGCGCCAGCAGCTTGGAGGGCAGGGTAATAAGCTACACCTTC.

CDR3 nucleotides: TGTGCCATCAGACAAGACAGGGACTCTGGAAACACCATATATTTT. Its protein product is CAIRQDRDSGNTIYF. The V and J genes are TRBV10-3 and TRBJ1-3; 7 positions agree with TRBD1. After removal of 6 bases from V and 0 bases from J, the junction contained 5 bases not matched to a gene. The germline CDR1 and CDR2 sequences are ENHRY and SYGVKD. The CDR3 is 15 amino acids.

V gene TRBV7-9 combines with J gene TRBJ1-1; 8 nucleotides match TRBD1. The CDR3 is made up of 15 amino acids. The V segment lost 5 bases and the J segment 2 bases; nucleotides outside the gene matches: 7. The V gene's germline CDR1 is SEHNR and CDR2 FQNEAQ (reference sequence). The DNA of the CDR3 is TGTGCCAGCAGCGGATGGGACAGGTACAACACTGAAGCTTTCTTT. Residues: CASSGWDRYNTEAFF.

This clone was counted once. V usage is TRBV6-6 and J usage is TRBJ2-7; weak D call: TRBD1 (6 bases). V gave up 3 bases and J gave up 2 bases, with 11 bases separating them. CDR3 length equals 14 residues. Germline CDR1 is MNHNY and CDR2 is SVGAGI (reference sequence). The CDR3 DNA reads as TGTGCCAGCAGTTATTCAGGGGTGGCCTACGAGCAGTACTTC. It specifies CASSYSGVAYEQYF.

The chain joins TRBV10-3 to TRBJ2-3; 11 nucleotides match TRBD2. The germline gives CDR1 ENHRY, CDR2 SYGVKD. The CDR3 runs to 17 residues. With 3 bases clipped from V and 2 bases from J, the junction kept 7 bases outside the gene matches. CDR3 coding DNA: TGTGCCATCAGTGAAGTGACTAGCGGGAAAAACACAGATACGCAGTATTTT. Amino acids: CAISEVTSGKNTDTQYF.

This chain uses TRBV28 with TRBJ2-1; 8 bases agree with TRBD2. Looked up from germline, CDR1 is MDHEN and CDR2 is SYDVKM. Trimming cost V 3 bases and J 4 bases; bases outside gene matches: 8. The CDR3 extends over 16 amino acids. CDR3 amino acids: CASSFSVAGPYNEQFF. Written as DNA, the CDR3 is TGTGCCAGCAGTTTTTCGGTAGCGGGACCTTACAATGAGCAGTTCTTC.

The chain employs TRBV4-3 and TRBJ2-1, with 8 bases lining up with TRBD1. Germline CDR1 reads LGHNA; CDR2 reads YSLEER. The V and J ends lost 2 bases and 7 bases, in that order; junction bases with no gene match: 13. This CDR3 has 17 residues. This chain's CDR3 is CASSQLPGQEAGNEQFF. The CDR3 nucleotides are TGCGCCAGCAGCCAACTACCGGGACAGGAGGCAGGGAATGAGCAGTTCTTC.